This T cell receptor beta chain was recovered during a study of CD8 T cells in ankylosing spondylitis. This clonotype was seen repeatedly, ten times or more. TCRdb itself ran the 5' RACE reads through MiXCR, one entry per CDR3 protein. The sample consists of approximately 210,000 distinct CDR3 sequences, around 13% of them appearing once. Germline CDR1 and CDR2: SQVTM and ANQGSEA. V lost 5 bases and J lost 5, with 12 bases in between. There are 12 residues in the CDR3. This TCR was recovered from a male donor with ankylosing spondylitis or in good health (not recorded which). The chain combines TRBV29-1 with TRBJ1-1; D is undetermined. Material: blood, either unsorted or a sorted T cell fraction (not recorded which). Here the CDR3 reads CSVLSLETEAFF. The CDR3 nucleotides read TGCAGCGTTTTAAGCCTGGAAACTGAAGCTTTCTTT.